One sample yielded the 6 T cell receptor beta chains listed below, sequenced in a study of naive and memory T cell subsets. Both TRBC1 and TRBC2 were covered by a beta constant-region primer of two equimolar oligonucleotides. Ligated cDNA was amplified by four rounds of PCR with nested alpha and beta constant-region primers and SP2. TCRdb re-derived calls from the UMI-ligation and nested PCR reads in MiXCR, one entry per CDR3 protein. The profile shows 85,000 to 130,000 distinct CDR3 sequences, roughly 15% of them singletons. No antigens are known for them. General observations from the study: Naive repertoires, especially CD8, held a few larger clonotypes, possibly memory cells re-expressing CD45RA.

Sequences were obtained from naive CD8+ T cells from blood. These receptors originate from a human donor in good health.

This clonotype was picked up a small number of times. The CDR3 DNA reads TGTGCCAGCACTGGTACTCTGGCAGATACGCAGTATTTT. This gives the protein CASTGTLADTQYF. The chain couples TRBV2 to TRBJ2-3; D gene ambiguous. Trimming pared 7 bases from V and 4 bases from J, leaving 12 bases between. CDR3 length equals 13 residues. Germline values: CDR1 SNHLY, CDR2 FYNNEI.

The table lists this clonotype with a count of one. CDR3 residues: CAISEDPTGVETEAFF. CDR3 nucleotide sequence: TGTGCCATCAGTGAGGACCCGACAGGGGTAGAAACTGAAGCTTTCTTT. V usage is TRBV10-3 and J usage is TRBJ1-1, with TRBD1 matching over 8 bases. The CDR3 is 16 residues long. V shed 2 bases and J 5 bases; nucleotides not matched to a gene: 10. Germline V lookup: CDR1 ENHRY, CDR2 SYGVKD.

The chain couples TRBV30 to TRBJ2-3; 7 bases line up with TRBD2. V lost 4 bases to trimming and J lost 6 bases; unmatched junction nucleotides: 1. Germline V gives CDR1 GTSNPN, CDR2 SVGIG (reference sequence). The CDR3 contains 11 residues. CDR3 nucleotides: TGTGCCTGGAACGGGGGGGATACGCAGTATTTT. The encoded protein is CAWNGGDTQYF.

The V gene is TRBV29-1, the J gene TRBJ1-1; 12 bases fit TRBD1. The germline CDR1 and CDR2 sequences are SQVTM and ANQGSEA. V shed 5 bases, J shed 6 bases, and the junction held 13 bases outside the gene matches. CDR3 length: 16 amino acids. CDR3 amino acids: CSVPPGQGARYAEAFF. CDR3 nucleotides: TGCAGCGTTCCTCCGGGACAGGGGGCGAGATACGCTGAAGCTTTCTTT.

This clonotype was counted ten times or more. The chain joins TRBV20-1 to TRBJ2-7, with 7 bases lining up with TRBD1. V was pared by 6 bases and J by 0 bases, with 5 bases of the junction left unmatched. This CDR3 contains 13 residues. In germline, CDR1 is DFQATT, CDR2 SNEGSKA (reference sequence). The CDR3 DNA follows: TGCAGTGCCGAACAGGGGTCCTCCTACGAGCAGTACTTC. Translating it yields CSAEQGSSYEQYF.

The V and J genes are TRBV12-3 or TRBV12-4 and TRBJ1-2; a possible D gene is TRBD1 (5 bases). Between the trimmed V and J ends, which lost 6 bases and 5 bases, there was a span of 19 bases. The CDR3 sequence is 15 residues long. In nucleotides, the CDR3 is TGTGCCAGCAGGGCCGCGGGACGCCTACTATATGGCTACACCTTC. Protein sequence: CASRAAGRLLYGYTF.